The sequence of this T cell receptor beta chain was determined in a study of blood T cell repertoires in COVID-19. As for the study in general: Researchers got acute and convalescent COVID-19 samples from the United States, Italy and Spain.

Followed longitudinally, the Seattle patients had been enrolled during active infection. This CDR3 is 14 amino acids long. Looked up from germline, CDR1 is SGHRS and CDR2 is YFSETQ. Trimming left V 4 bases short and J 2 bases short, with 12 bases between. As originally analysed: Using reference gene primer amplification, nucleated cell counts were estimated. Sequencing used immunoSEQ multiplex PCR; TCRdb keeps in-frame clones, though not all of them. D and trimming were read from the DNA, whereas the V and J calls and clone size are those reported in that table. The sample consists of approximately 150,000 clones, around nine tenths of them appearing once.

This sequence joins TRBV5-1 and TRBJ2-5; D not certain. The source material was peripheral blood. The TCR sequence derives from a woman aged 80 or over with COVID-19, enrolled during active disease. CDR3 residues: CASSDQTLQETQYF. The CDR3, as DNA: TGCGCCAGCAGCGACCAGACACTGCAAGAGACCCAGTACTTC.